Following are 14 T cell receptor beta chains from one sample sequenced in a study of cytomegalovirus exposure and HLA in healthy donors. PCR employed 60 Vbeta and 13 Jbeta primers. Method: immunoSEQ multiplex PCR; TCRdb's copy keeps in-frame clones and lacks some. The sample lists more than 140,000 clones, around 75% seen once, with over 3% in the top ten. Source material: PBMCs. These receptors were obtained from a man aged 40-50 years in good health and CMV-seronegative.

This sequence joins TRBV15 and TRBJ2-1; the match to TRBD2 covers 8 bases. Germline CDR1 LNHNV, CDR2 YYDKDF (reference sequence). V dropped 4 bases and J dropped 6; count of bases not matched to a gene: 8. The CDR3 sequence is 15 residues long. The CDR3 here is CATSIVGGGSNEQFF. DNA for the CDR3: TGTGCCACCAGCATCGTCGGGGGGGGTTCCAATGAGCAGTTCTTC. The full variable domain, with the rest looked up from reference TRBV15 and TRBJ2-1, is DAMVIQNPRYQVTQFGKPVTLSCSQTLNHNVMYWYQQKSSQAPKLLFHYYDKDFNNEADTPDNFQSRRPNTSFCFLDIRSPGLGDTAMYLCATSIVGGGSNEQFFGPGTRLTVL.

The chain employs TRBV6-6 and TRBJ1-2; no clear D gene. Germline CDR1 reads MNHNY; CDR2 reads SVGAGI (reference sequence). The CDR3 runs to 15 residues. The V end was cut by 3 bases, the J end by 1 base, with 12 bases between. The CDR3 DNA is TGTGCCAGCAGTTATTCTTCCGGGGTTAACTATGGCTACACCTTC. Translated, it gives CASSYSSGVNYGYTF.

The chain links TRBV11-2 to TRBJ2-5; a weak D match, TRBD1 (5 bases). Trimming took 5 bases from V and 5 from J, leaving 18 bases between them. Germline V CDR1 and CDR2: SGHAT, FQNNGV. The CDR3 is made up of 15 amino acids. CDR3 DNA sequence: TGTGCCAGCAGCAACCAGATGGAGACAGCTGAGACCCAGTACTTC. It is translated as CASSNQMETAETQYF.

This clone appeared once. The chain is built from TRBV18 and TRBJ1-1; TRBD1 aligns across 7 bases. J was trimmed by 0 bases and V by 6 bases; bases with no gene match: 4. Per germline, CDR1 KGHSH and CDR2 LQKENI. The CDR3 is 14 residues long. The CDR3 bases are TGTGCCAGCTCTCCCGGGACAGTGAACACTGAAGCTTTCTTT. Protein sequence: CASSPGTVNTEAFF.

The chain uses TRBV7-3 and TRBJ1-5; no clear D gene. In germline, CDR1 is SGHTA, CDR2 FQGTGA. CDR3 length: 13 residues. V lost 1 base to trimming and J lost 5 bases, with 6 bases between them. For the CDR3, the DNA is TGTGCCAGCAGCTTAATGGCGGATCAGCCCCAGCATTTT. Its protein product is CASSLMADQPQHF.

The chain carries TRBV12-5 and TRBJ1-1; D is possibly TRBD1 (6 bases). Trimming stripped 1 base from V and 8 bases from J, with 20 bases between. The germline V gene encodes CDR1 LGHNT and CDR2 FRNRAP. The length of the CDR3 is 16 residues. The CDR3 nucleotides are TGTGCTAGTGGTTTGGGTTTGTGGGGAGGGAGGGGGGAAGCTTTCTTT. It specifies CASGLGLWGGRGEAFF.

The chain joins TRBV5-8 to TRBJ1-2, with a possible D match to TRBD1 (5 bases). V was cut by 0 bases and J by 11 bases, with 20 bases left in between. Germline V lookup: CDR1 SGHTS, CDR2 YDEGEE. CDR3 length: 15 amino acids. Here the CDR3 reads CASSLGVQATWWYTF. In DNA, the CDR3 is TGTGCCAGCAGCTTGGGGGTACAGGCCACTTGGTGGTACACCTTC.

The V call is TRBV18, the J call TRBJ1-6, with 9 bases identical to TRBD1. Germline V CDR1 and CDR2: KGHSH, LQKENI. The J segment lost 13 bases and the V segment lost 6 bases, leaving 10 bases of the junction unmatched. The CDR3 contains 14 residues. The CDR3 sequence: CASSPLDRGSPLHF. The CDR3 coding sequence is TGTGCCAGCTCCCCATTGGACAGGGGATCCCCCCTCCACTTT.

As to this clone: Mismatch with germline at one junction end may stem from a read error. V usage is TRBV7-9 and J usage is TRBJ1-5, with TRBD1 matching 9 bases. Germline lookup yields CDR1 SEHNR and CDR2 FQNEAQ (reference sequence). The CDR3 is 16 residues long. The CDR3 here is CSSSLSTGGGYQPQHF. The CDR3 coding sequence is TGTTCCAGCAGCTTAAGTACAGGGGGCGGATATCAGCCCCAGCATTTT. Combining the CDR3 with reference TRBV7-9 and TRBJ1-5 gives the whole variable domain DTGVSQNPRHKITKRGQNVTFRCDPISEHNRLYWYRQTLGQGPEFLTYFQNEAQLEKSRLLSDRFSAERPKGSFSTLEIQRTEQGDSAMYLCSSSLSTGGGYQPQHFGDGTRLSIL.

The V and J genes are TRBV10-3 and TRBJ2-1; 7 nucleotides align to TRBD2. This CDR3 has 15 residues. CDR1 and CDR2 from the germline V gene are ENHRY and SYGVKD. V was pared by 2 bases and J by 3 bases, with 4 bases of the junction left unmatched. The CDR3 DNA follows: TGTGCCATCAGTGAGATGGGGGGGGGCTACAATGAGCAGTTCTTC. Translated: CAISEMGGGYNEQFF.

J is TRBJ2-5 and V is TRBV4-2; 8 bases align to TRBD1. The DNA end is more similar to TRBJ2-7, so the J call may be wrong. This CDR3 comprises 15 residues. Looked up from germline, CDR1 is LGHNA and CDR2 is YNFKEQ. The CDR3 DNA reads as TGTGCCAGCAGCCAGGATCCCGGGACAGGCTACGAGCAGTACTTC. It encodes CASSQDPGTGYEQYF.

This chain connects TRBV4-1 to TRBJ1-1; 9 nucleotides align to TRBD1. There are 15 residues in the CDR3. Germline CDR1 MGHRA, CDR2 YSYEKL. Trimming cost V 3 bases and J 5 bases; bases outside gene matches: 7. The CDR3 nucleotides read TGCGCCAGCAGCCATGGGGACAGGGAGGGAACTGAAGCTTTCTTT. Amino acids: CASSHGDREGTEAFF.

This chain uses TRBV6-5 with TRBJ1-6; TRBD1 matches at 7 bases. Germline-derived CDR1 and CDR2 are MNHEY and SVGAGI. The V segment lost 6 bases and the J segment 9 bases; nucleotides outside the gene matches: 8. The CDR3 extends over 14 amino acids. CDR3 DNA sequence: TGTGCCAGCAGGGCGGGACAGAATCTTTCACCCCTCCACTTT. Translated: CASRAGQNLSPLHF.

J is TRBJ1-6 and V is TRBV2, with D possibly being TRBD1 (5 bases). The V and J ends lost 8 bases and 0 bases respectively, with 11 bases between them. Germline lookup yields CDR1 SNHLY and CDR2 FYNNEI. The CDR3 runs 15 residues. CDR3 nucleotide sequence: TGTGCCAGCCTCGGACAAAGCTCCTATAATTCACCCCTCCACTTT. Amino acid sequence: CASLGQSSYNSPLHF.